This entry lists 27 T cell receptor beta chains sequenced from one sample in a study of blood T cell repertoires in COVID-19. Using immunoSEQ multiplex PCR, the repertoire was profiled, and TCRdb retains in-frame clones only, with some absent. The sample shows about 230,000 clones, roughly 81% of them seen only once. The sequencing sample was made of peripheral blood. Receptors were obtained from a man aged 40-55 years with acute or convalescent COVID-19.

CDR3 nucleotide sequence: TGTGCCAGCAGTTACAGCACAGGGAAGGATAATTCACCCCTCCACTTT. Its translation: CASSYSTGKDNSPLHF. V is TRBV6-5 and J is TRBJ1-6; D possibly corresponds to TRBD1 (6 bases). The CDR3 consists of 16 residues. Trimming took 2 bases from V and 5 from J, leaving 13 bases between them. Germline V gives CDR1 MNHEY, CDR2 SVGAGI.

This chain links TRBV4-2 with TRBJ2-3; 8 bases match TRBD2. Germline CDR1 reads LGHNA; CDR2 reads YNFKEQ. V lost 3 bases to trimming and J lost 6 bases; unmatched junction nucleotides: 8. CDR3 size: 15 residues. CDR3 loop: CASSQLAGMEDTQYF. In DNA, the CDR3 is TGTGCCAGCAGCCAGTTAGCGGGAATGGAGGATACGCAGTATTTT.

The rearrangement joins TRBV3-1 (or the pseudogene TRBV3-2) to TRBJ1-1; D gene uncertain. The CDR3 has 13 amino acids. Trimming pared 4 bases from V and 0 bases from J, leaving 6 bases between. Germline loops: CDR1 LGHDT, CDR2 YNNKEL (reference sequence). The CDR3 is CASSLDLNTEAFF. The CDR3 DNA is TGTGCCAGCAGCCTCGACTTGAACACTGAAGCTTTCTTT.

The rearrangement uses TRBV13 and TRBJ2-7; 7 nucleotides agree with TRBD1. Unmatched junction bases numbered 10, after V lost 5 bases and J lost 3 bases. The CDR3 sequence is 15 residues long. Germline V gene lookup returns CDR1 PRHDT and CDR2 FYEKMQ (reference sequence). In DNA form, the CDR3 reads TGTGCCAGCAGCCCAACAGGGGTCCTCCGCTACGAGCAGTACTTC. Its protein product is CASSPTGVLRYEQYF.

There are a few counts of this clone. This sequence joins TRBV30 and TRBJ1-1, with 8 bases lining up with TRBD1. Per the germline V gene, CDR1 is GTSNPN and CDR2 is SVGIG (reference sequence). The CDR3 length is 13 residues. The V and J ends lost 2 bases and 5 bases, in that order; junction bases with no gene match: 4. CDR3 coding DNA: TGTGCCTGGAGTCGGACAGGGAGGACTGAAGCTTTCTTT. As protein: CAWSRTGRTEAFF.

The chain employs TRBV7-9 and TRBJ1-1; D is undetermined. This CDR3 has 12 residues. Germline values: CDR1 SEHNR, CDR2 FQNEAQ (reference sequence). The V gene lost 5 bases and the J gene lost 3 bases, with 7 bases spanning the gap. The CDR3 is CASSPGYTEAFF. Here the CDR3 DNA reads TGTGCCAGCAGCCCCGGTTACACTGAAGCTTTCTTT.

V gene TRBV7-9 combines with J gene TRBJ2-2; 7 positions match TRBD1. Germline V CDR1 and CDR2: SEHNR, FQNEAQ (reference sequence). V lost 3 bases to trimming and J lost 8 bases; unmatched junction nucleotides: 6. CDR3 length: 14 amino acids. CDR3 in DNA: TGTGCCAGCAGCTTGACAGGGCTTGCAGGGGAGCTGTTTTTT. Amino acid sequence: CASSLTGLAGELFF. Based on the CDR3 plus reference TRBV7-9 and TRBJ2-2, the full variable domain is DTGVSQNPRHKITKRGQNVTFRCDPISEHNRLYWYRQTLGQGPEFLTYFQNEAQLEKSRLLSDRFSAERPKGSFSTLEIQRTEQGDSAMYLCASSLTGLAGELFFGEGSRLTVL.

This clone has just a few counts. The chain couples TRBV5-1 to TRBJ2-7; the match to TRBD1 covers 11 bases. There are 15 residues in the CDR3. Unmatched junction bases numbered 8, after V lost 4 bases and J lost 5 bases. Germline V gene lookup returns CDR1 SGHRS and CDR2 YFSETQ. The CDR3 coding sequence is TGCGCCAGCAGCGTTCTGGGACAGGGGGTTAACGAGCAGTACTTC. Translating it yields CASSVLGQGVNEQYF.

The rearrangement uses TRBV7-8 and TRBJ1-4, with 9 bases fitting TRBD1. Trimming at V came to 4 bases and at J to 8 bases, leaving 8 bases not matched to a gene. Germline CDR1 is SGHVS and CDR2 is FQNEAQ. The CDR3 loop spans 15 amino acids. This CDR3 is CASSSWDREGEKLFF. The CDR3 DNA is TGTGCCAGCAGCTCATGGGACAGGGAGGGAGAAAAACTGTTTTTT.

This clone showed up just a few times. The chain uses TRBV28 and TRBJ2-5; D unresolved. Germline loops: CDR1 MDHEN, CDR2 SYDVKM. The CDR3 is made up of 14 amino acids. Trimming pared 4 bases from V and 5 bases from J, leaving 14 bases between. The CDR3 DNA follows: TGTGCCAGCAGTTACCCCGCTGACGGGGAGACCCAGTACTTC. The encoded protein is CASSYPADGETQYF.

The chain combines TRBV10-2 with TRBJ1-1; unclear D gene. Per the germline V gene, CDR1 is WSHSY and CDR2 is SAAADI. The V gene lost 6 bases and the J gene lost 0 bases, with 5 bases spanning the gap. The CDR3 is 12 amino acids. CDR3 bases: TGCGCCAGCAGCGTTATGAACACTGAAGCTTTCTTT. Translated: CASSVMNTEAFF.

This clone was seen more than once but under ten times. V and J are TRBV9 and TRBJ2-2; 8 nucleotides agree with TRBD1. The germline V gene has CDR1 SGDLS and CDR2 YYNGEE. CDR3 length: 16 amino acids. The V segment lost 1 base and the J segment 6 bases; nucleotides outside the gene matches: 8. CDR3 loop: CASSVQGAFNAGELFF. CDR3 bases: TGTGCCAGCAGCGTACAGGGGGCATTCAATGCCGGGGAGCTGTTTTTT.

Written as DNA, the CDR3 is TGCGCCAGCAGCCAGGGACACCGTAACCGCTACGAGCAGTACTTC. It encodes CASSQGHRNRYEQYF. The rearrangement uses TRBV5-1 and TRBJ2-7; D is perhaps TRBD1 (6 bases). This CDR3 has 15 amino acids. V lost 4 bases and J 3 bases, leaving 17 bases between the germline ends. CDR1 is SGHRS and CDR2 is YFSETQ in the germline V gene.

This chain connects TRBV2 to TRBJ2-1; 11 bases match TRBD1. The germline gives CDR1 SNHLY, CDR2 FYNNEI. The CDR3 totals 15 residues. J was trimmed by 5 bases and V by 4 bases; bases with no gene match: 4. The CDR3 loop is CASSGTGGAHNEQFF. As DNA, the CDR3 is TGTGCCAGCAGTGGGACAGGGGGCGCCCACAATGAGCAGTTCTTC.

The CDR3 is CASSVDGTREFHAEAFF. CDR3 coding DNA: TGTGCCAGCAGCGTAGATGGGACAAGGGAATTCCACGCTGAAGCTTTCTTT. The chain combines TRBV9 with TRBJ1-1, with D perhaps TRBD1 (6 bases). Germline loops: CDR1 SGDLS, CDR2 YYNGEE. CDR3 length equals 17 residues. Trimming shortened V by 0 bases and J by 6 bases, and 21 bases separated the two germline ends.

The chain recombines TRBV11-3 with TRBJ1-1; D may be TRBD1 (6 bases). The V gene's germline CDR1 is SGHNT and CDR2 YENEEA. Trimming pared 1 base from V and 11 bases from J, leaving 14 bases between. This CDR3 region has 13 residues. The CDR3: CASSLGQGFQAFF. The DNA for the CDR3 is TGTGCCAGCAGCTTAGGCCAGGGGTTCCAGGCTTTCTTT.

The CDR3 region has the DNA TGCAGCGGCGGACAGGGGACCTCCTATGGCTACACCTTC. It specifies CSGGQGTSYGYTF. The chain carries TRBV29-1 and TRBJ1-2, with 9 positions matching TRBD1. CDR3 size: 13 residues. Germline CDR1 reads SQVTM; CDR2 reads ANQGSEA. V gave up 7 bases and J gave up 4 bases; unmatched junction bases: 7.

The chain has TRBV9 and TRBJ2-5; D might be TRBD2 (7 bases). Germline V gene data show CDR1 as SGDLS and CDR2 as YYNGEE. V lost 0 bases and J 5 bases, leaving 14 bases between the germline ends. The CDR3 has 15 residues. The CDR3 sequence: CASSVGPGGRETQYF. CDR3 coding DNA: TGTGCCAGCAGCGTAGGCCCGGGGGGCCGGGAGACCCAGTACTTC.

The CDR3 here is CASSVTTPTDTQYF. The CDR3 coding sequence is TGTGCCAGCAGCGTCACGACTCCCACAGATACGCAGTATTTT. V gene TRBV5-5 combines with J gene TRBJ2-3; D not certain. The CDR3 runs to 14 residues. The V gene's germline CDR1 is SGHKS and CDR2 YYEKEE (reference sequence). The germline V and J ends were trimmed by 4 bases and 2 bases, with 11 bases remaining between them.

The V call is TRBV9, the J call TRBJ1-6; D unclear. CDR1 SGDLS and CDR2 YYNGEE come from the germline V gene. With 2 bases removed from V and 0 bases from J, the gap between germline ends came to 6 bases. The CDR3 consists of 15 residues. CDR3 protein: CASSVTGSYNSPLHF. The CDR3, as DNA: TGTGCCAGCAGCGTGACTGGCTCCTATAATTCACCCCTCCACTTT. The variable domain in full, completed from reference TRBV9 and TRBJ1-6, reads DSGVTQTPKHLITATGQRVTLRCSPRSGDLSVYWYQQSLDQGLQFLIQYYNGEERAKGNILERFSAQQFPDLHSELNLSSLELGDSALYFCASSVTGSYNSPLHFGNGTRLTVT.

The chain carries TRBV5-1 and TRBJ1-1, with TRBD1 as a possible D gene (5 bases). Germline V gives CDR1 SGHRS, CDR2 YFSETQ. The CDR3 runs to 14 residues. The germline V and J ends were trimmed by 2 bases and 1 base, with 9 bases remaining between them. In DNA, the CDR3 is TGCGCCAGCAGCTTTGGGGGGGAGAACACTGAAGCTTTCTTT. Protein sequence: CASSFGGENTEAFF.

CDR3 residues: CASSFDPRGTEAFF. CDR3 sequence (DNA): TGCGCCAGCAGCTTCGATCCTAGAGGCACTGAAGCTTTCTTT. The V gene is TRBV5-1, the J gene TRBJ1-1; D remains ambiguous. Germline loops: CDR1 SGHRS, CDR2 YFSETQ. CDR3 size: 14 residues. Trimming removed 2 bases at V and 4 bases at J, with 12 bases between. The full variable domain, its missing parts supplied by reference TRBV5-1 and TRBJ1-1, is KAGVTQTPRYLIKTRGQQVTLSCSPISGHRSVSWYQQTPGQGLQFLFEYFSETQRNKGNFPGRFSGRQFSNSRSEMNVSTLELGDSALYLCASSFDPRGTEAFFGQGTRLTVV.

The V and J genes are TRBV27 and TRBJ1-2; D not certain. CDR1 and CDR2 from the germline V gene are MNHEY and SMNVEV (reference sequence). CDR3 length equals 14 residues. V was cut by 0 bases and J by 1 base, with 6 bases left in between. CDR3 nucleotides: TGTGCCAGCAGTTTATCGCGGGGTAACTATGGCTACACCTTC. This codes for CASSLSRGNYGYTF.

The gene calls are TRBV5-1 and TRBJ1-1, with D uncertain. The germline CDR1 and CDR2 sequences are SGHRS and YFSETQ. The CDR3 has 13 residues. Trimming cost V 0 bases and J 8 bases, with 11 bases left between them. The CDR3 DNA follows: TGCGCCAGCAGCTTGGCCGTAAGTCGGGAAGCTTTCTTT. Its protein is CASSLAVSREAFF.

On this clone: A junction end diverges from the germline sequence, so it may reflect a read error. The chain couples TRBV28 to TRBJ1-5, with TRBD1 as a possible D gene (5 bases). The CDR3 length is 16 residues. Looked up from germline, CDR1 is MDHEN and CDR2 is SYDVKM. CDR3 amino acids: CASILTTPGSQGAQHF. DNA for the CDR3: TGTGCCAGCATTTTAACAACCCCCGGGTCCCAAGGGGCCCAGCATTTT. Together with reference TRBV28 and TRBJ1-5, the CDR3 gives the full variable domain: DVKVTQSSRYLVKRTGEKVFLECVQDMDHENMFWYRQDPGLGLRLIYFSYDVKMKEKGDIPEGYSVSREKKERFSLILESASTNQTSMYLCASILTTPGSQGAQHFGDGTRLSIL.

The chain has TRBV5-1 and TRBJ2-1, with 12 bases aligning to TRBD2. The junction had 3 bases not matched to a gene; V was cut back by 3 bases and J by 8 bases. The CDR3 has 14 residues. CDR1 SGHRS and CDR2 YFSETQ come from the germline V gene. The CDR3 nucleotides read TGCGCCAGCAGCTCCGGGACTAGCGGGTATGAGCAGTTCTTC. Translated, it gives CASSSGTSGYEQFF.

The CDR3 protein is CASSIRTGRRDTEAFF. The CDR3 bases are TGTGCCAGCAGCATACGGACAGGCAGGAGAGACACTGAAGCTTTCTTT. The V and J genes are TRBV7-9 and TRBJ1-1; TRBD1 aligns across 7 bases. Germline CDR1 is SEHNR and CDR2 is FQNEAQ (reference sequence). The CDR3 covers 16 residues. V shed 5 bases, J shed 3 bases, and the junction held 12 bases outside the gene matches. The full variable domain, in which reference TRBV7-9 and TRBJ1-1 provide the parts outside the CDR3, is DTGVSQNPRHKITKRGQNVTFRCDPISEHNRLYWYRQTLGQGPEFLTYFQNEAQLEKSRLLSDRFSAERPKGSFSTLEIQRTEQGDSAMYLCASSIRTGRRDTEAFFGQGTRLTVV.